The text below deals with one T cell receptor (beta chain). Its cognate antigen is unknown. The data were taken from a study of cytomegalovirus exposure and HLA in healthy donors. Germline CDR1 LNHDA, CDR2 SQIVND (reference sequence). This CDR3 is 16 amino acids long. V shed 7 bases and J 7 bases; nucleotides not matched to a gene: 14. With 60 Vbeta and 13 Jbeta primers, the PCR was carried out. Only in-frame clones appear in the TCRdb table, and some are missing; sequencing was by immunoSEQ multiplex PCR. The sample has about 130,000 clones, around 84% seen once. Study observations and caveats: What a later analysis showed was that several of the most significant clusters appeared linked to common viral pathogens. For most TCR sequences rarity was the rule, although some public TCRs occurred in many donors. Reportedly, a later analysis found an Asian-associated ancestry cluster had fewer N-insertions than the roughly 630-donor mean.

The material sequenced was PBMCs. The source is a woman between 18 and 29 years old in good health and CMV-seropositive. The V and J genes are TRBV19 and TRBJ2-3; 10 nucleotides line up with TRBD2. The CDR3 sequence is CASNSGGIGEENTQYF. Here the CDR3 DNA reads TGTGCCAGTAATAGCGGGGGGATTGGAGAAGAGAATACGCAGTATTTT.